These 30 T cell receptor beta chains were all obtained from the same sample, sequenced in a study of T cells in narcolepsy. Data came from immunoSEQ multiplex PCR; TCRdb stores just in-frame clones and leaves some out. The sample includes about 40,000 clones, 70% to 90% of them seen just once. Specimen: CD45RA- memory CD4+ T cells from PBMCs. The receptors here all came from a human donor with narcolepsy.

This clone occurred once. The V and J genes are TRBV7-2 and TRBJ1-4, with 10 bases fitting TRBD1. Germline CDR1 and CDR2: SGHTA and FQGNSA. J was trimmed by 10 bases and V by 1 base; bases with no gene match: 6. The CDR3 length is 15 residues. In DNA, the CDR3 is TGTGCCAGCAGCTTAGGGGGGACAGGGGTAGCAAAACTGTTTTTT. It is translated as CASSLGGTGVAKLFF.

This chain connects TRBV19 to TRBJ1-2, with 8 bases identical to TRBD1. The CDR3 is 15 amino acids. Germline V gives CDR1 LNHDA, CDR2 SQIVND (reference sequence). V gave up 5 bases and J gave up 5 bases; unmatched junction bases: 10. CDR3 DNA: TGTGCCAGTAGTTCTAGAAACAGGGGGAAATATGGCTACACCTTC. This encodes CASSSRNRGKYGYTF.

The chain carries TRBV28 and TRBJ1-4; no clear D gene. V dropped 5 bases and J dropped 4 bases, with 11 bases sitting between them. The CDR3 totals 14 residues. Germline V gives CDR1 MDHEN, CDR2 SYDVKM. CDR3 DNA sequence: TGTGCCAGCAGTAGCCCGACACTTAATGAAAAACTGTTTTTT. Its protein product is CASSSPTLNEKLFF.

The CDR3 protein is CASQDGRNYGYTF. CDR3 in DNA: TGTGCCAGTCAGGACGGGAGAAACTATGGCTACACCTTC. The rearrangement uses TRBV5-4 and TRBJ1-2; no reliable D call. CDR1 is SGHNT and CDR2 is YYREEE in the germline V gene (reference sequence). The length of the CDR3 is 13 residues. Trimming left V 8 bases short and J 2 bases short, with 13 bases between.

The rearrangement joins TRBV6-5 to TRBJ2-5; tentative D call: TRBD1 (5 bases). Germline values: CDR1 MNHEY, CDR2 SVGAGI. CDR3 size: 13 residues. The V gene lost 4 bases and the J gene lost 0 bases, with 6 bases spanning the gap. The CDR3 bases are TGTGCCAGCAGTTCCAGGGACCAAGAGACCCAGTACTTC. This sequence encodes CASSSRDQETQYF.

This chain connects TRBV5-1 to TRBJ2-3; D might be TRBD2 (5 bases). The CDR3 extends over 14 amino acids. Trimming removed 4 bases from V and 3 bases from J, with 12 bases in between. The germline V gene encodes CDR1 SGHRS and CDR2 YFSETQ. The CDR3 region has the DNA TGCGCCAGCAGCCCCATGGACTTAACAGATACGCAGTATTTT. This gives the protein CASSPMDLTDTQYF.

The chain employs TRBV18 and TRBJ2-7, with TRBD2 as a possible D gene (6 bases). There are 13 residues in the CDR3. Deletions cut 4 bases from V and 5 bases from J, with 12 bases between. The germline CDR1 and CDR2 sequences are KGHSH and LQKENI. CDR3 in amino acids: CASSRGEGDEQYF. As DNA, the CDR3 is TGTGCCAGCTCACGGGGGGAAGGGGACGAGCAGTACTTC.

Here the CDR3 reads CASSFGRGAGELFF. The CDR3 coding sequence is TGTGCCAGCAGCTTCGGCAGGGGGGCCGGGGAGCTGTTTTTT. The rearrangement links TRBV11-3 to TRBJ2-2, with D possibly matching TRBD1 (7 bases). The CDR3 loop spans 14 amino acids. V lost 3 bases, J lost 6 bases, and 11 bases lay in between. Germline V CDR1 and CDR2: SGHNT, YENEEA. The complete variable domain, with remaining parts taken from reference TRBV11-3 and TRBJ2-2, reads EAGVVQSPRYKIIEKKQPVAFWCNPISGHNTLYWYLQNLGQGPELLIRYENEEAVDDSQLPKDRFSAERLKGVDSTLKIQPAELGDSAVYLCASSFGRGAGELFFGEGSRLTVL.

The CDR3 loop is CASSFGPRNQPQHF. The CDR3 DNA reads TGTGCCAGCAGTTTCGGTCCTCGTAATCAGCCCCAGCATTTT. This chain links TRBV28 with TRBJ1-5; D not certain. This CDR3 contains 14 residues. Trimming removed 3 bases at V and 4 bases at J, with 10 bases between. Looked up from germline, CDR1 is MDHEN and CDR2 is SYDVKM.

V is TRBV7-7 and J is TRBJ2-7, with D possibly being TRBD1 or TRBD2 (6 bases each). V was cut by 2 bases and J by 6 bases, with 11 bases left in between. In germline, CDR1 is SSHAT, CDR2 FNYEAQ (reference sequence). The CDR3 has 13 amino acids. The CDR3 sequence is CASSLTGAGEQYF. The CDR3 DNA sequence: TGTGCCAGCAGCTTAACGGGGGCGGGCGAGCAGTACTTC. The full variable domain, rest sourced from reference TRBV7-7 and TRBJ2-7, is GAGVSQSPRYKVTKRGQDVTLRCDPISSHATLYWYQQALGQGPEFLTYFNYEAQPDKSGLPSDRFSAERPEGSISTLTIQRTEQRDSAMYRCASSLTGAGEQYFGPGTRLTVT.

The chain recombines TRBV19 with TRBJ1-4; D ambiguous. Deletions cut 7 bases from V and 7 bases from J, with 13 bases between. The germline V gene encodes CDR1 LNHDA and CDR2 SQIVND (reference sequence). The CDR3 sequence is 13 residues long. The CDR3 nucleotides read TGTGCCAGTAAGGGTGGTTACAGTGAAAAACTGTTTTTT. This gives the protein CASKGGYSEKLFF.

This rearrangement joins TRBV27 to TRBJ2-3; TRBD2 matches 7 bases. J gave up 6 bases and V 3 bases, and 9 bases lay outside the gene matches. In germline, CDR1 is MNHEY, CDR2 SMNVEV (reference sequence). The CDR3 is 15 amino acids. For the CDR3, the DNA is TGTGCCAGCAGTTTCTCACTAGCGCCCCCGGATACGCAGTATTTT. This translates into CASSFSLAPPDTQYF.

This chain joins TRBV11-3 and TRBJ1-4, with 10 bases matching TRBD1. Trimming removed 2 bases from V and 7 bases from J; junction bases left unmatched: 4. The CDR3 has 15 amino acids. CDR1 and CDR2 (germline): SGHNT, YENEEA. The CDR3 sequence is CASSLKTGGSEKLFF. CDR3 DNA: TGTGCCAGCAGCTTAAAGACAGGGGGCAGTGAAAAACTGTTTTTT.

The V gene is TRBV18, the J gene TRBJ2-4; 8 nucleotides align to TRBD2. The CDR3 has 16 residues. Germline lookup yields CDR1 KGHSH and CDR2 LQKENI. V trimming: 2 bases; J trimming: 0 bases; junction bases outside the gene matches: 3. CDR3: CASSPAGGLAKNIQYF. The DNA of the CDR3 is TGTGCCAGCTCACCAGCGGGAGGTTTAGCCAAAAACATTCAGTACTTC.

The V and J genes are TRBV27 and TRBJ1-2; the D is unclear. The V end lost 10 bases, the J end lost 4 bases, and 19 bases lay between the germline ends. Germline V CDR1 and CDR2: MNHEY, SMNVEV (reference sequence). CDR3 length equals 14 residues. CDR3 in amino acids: CATRWGGISYGYTF. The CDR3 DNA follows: TGTGCCACCCGATGGGGAGGCATCAGCTATGGCTACACCTTC.

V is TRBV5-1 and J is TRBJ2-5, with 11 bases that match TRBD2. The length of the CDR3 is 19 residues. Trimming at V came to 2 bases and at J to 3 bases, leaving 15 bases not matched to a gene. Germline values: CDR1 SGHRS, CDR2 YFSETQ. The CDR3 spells CASSLVLGTSGLGKETQYF. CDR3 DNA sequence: TGCGCCAGCAGCTTAGTACTCGGGACTAGCGGTTTAGGGAAAGAGACCCAGTACTTC.

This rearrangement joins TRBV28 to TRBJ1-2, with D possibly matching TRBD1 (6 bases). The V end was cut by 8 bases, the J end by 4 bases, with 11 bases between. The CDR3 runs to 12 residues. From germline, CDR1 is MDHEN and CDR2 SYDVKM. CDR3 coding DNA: TGTGCCAGCGGGGGGCGCCCCTATGGCTACACCTTC. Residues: CASGGRPYGYTF.

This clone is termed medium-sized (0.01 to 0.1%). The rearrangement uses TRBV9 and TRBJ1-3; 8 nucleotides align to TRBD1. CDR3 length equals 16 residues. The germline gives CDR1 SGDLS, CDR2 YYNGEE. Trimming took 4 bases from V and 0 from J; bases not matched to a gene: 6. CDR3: CASSPQGASSGNTIYF. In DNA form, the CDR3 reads TGTGCCAGCAGCCCTCAGGGGGCTAGCTCTGGAAACACCATATATTTT.

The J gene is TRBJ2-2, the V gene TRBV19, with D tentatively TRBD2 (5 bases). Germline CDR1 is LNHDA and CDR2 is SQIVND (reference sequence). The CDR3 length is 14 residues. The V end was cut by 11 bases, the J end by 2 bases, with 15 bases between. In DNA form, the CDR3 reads TGTGCCTCCGAGGGCAGCTCTAACACCGGGGAGCTGTTTTTT. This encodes CASEGSSNTGELFF.

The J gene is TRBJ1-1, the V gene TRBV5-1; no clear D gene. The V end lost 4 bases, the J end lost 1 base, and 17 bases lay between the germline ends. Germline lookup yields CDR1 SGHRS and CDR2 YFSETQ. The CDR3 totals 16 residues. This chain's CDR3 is CASSPSGTPKNTEAFF. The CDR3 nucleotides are TGCGCCAGCAGCCCGTCGGGCACGCCTAAGAACACTGAAGCTTTCTTT.

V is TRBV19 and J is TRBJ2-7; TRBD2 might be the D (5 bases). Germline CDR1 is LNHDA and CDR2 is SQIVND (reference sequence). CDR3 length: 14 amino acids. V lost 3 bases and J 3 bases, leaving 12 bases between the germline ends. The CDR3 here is CASSMSSRNYEQYF. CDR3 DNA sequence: TGTGCCAGTAGTATGTCTAGCCGGAACTACGAGCAGTACTTC.

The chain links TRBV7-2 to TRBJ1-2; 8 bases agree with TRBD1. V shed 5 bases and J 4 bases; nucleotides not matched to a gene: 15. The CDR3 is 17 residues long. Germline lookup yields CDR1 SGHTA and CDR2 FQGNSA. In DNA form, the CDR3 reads TGTGCCAGCAGCCCACGGGCTCCAGGGGGCCCTACCTATGGCTACACCTTC. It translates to CASSPRAPGGPTYGYTF.

CDR3 coding DNA: TGCAGCGTTGAACCTTACACTGAAGCTTTCTTT. It yields the protein CSVEPYTEAFF. This sequence joins TRBV29-1 and TRBJ1-1; D gene ambiguous. This CDR3 has 11 amino acids. Per germline, CDR1 SQVTM and CDR2 ANQGSEA. Trimming took 2 bases from V and 3 from J, leaving 4 bases between them.

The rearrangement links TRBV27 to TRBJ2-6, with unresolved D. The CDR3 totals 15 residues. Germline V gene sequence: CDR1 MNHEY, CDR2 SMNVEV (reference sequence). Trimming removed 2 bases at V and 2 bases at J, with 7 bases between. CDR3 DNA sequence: TGTGCCAGCAGTTTACTTGGGGCTGGGGCCAACGTCCTGACTTTC. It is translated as CASSLLGAGANVLTF. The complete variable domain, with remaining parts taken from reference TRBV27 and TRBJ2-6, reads EAQVTQNPRYLITVTGKKLTVTCSQNMNHEYMSWYRQDPGLGLRQIYYSMNVEVTDKGDVPEGYKVSRKEKRNFPLILESPSPNQTSLYFCASSLLGAGANVLTFGAGSRLTVL.

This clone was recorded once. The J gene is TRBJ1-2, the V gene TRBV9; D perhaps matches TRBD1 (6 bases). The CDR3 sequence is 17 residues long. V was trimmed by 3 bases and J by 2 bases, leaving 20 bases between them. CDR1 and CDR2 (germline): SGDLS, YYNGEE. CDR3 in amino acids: CASSGSTGNEANYGYTF. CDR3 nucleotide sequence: TGTGCCAGCAGCGGTTCCACAGGGAACGAAGCGAACTATGGCTACACCTTC.

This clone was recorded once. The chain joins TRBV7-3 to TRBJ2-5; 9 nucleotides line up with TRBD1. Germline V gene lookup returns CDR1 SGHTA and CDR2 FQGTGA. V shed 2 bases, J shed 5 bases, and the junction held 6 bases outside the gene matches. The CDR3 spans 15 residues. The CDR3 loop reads CASSLSPGQGETQYF. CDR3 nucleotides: TGTGCCAGCAGCTTATCACCGGGACAGGGTGAGACCCAGTACTTC.

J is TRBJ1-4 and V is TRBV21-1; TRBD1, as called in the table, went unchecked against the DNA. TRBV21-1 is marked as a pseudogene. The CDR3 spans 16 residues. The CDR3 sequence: CASSNGTAPSNEKLFF. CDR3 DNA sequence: TGTGCCAGCAGCAATGGGACAGCCCCCTCTAATGAAAAACTGTTTTTT.

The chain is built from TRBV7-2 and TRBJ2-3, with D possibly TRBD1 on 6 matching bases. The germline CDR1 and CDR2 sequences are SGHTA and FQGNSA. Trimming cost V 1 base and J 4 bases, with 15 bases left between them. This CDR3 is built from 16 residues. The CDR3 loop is CASSLDFLGGADTQYF. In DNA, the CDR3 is TGTGCCAGCAGCTTAGACTTCCTAGGGGGAGCAGATACGCAGTATTTT.

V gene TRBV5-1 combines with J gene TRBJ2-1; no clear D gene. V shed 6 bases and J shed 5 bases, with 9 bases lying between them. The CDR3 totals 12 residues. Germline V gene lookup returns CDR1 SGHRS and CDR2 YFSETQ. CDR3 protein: CASTRANNEQFF. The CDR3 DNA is TGCGCCAGCACCAGAGCAAACAATGAGCAGTTCTTC. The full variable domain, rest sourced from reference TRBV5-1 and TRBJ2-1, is KAGVTQTPRYLIKTRGQQVTLSCSPISGHRSVSWYQQTPGQGLQFLFEYFSETQRNKGNFPGRFSGRQFSNSRSEMNVSTLELGDSALYLCASTRANNEQFFGPGTRLTVL.

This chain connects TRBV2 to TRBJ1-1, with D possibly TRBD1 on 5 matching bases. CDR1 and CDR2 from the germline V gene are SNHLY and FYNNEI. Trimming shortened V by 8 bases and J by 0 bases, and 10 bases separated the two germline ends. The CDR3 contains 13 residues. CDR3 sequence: CASGGGVNTEAFF. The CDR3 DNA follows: TGTGCCAGCGGCGGGGGGGTGAACACTGAAGCTTTCTTT.